The 5 T cell receptor beta chains below all came from one sample that was sequenced in a study of OX40 agonist ivuxolimab in advanced cancers. The protocol was immunoSEQ multiplex PCR, while the TCRdb copy is restricted to in-frame clones and leaves out a portion. The sample lists under 35,000 clones, roughly 89% occurring once. Sequencing was performed on CD4+ or CD8+ T cells sorted from blood, taken in a trial of the OX40 agonist ivuxolimab. The receptors come from an adult with an advanced solid tumor such as melanoma, head and neck, liver or kidney cancer.

The chain uses TRBV28 and TRBJ2-4; weak D call: TRBD1 (6 bases). The germline CDR1 and CDR2 sequences are MDHEN and SYDVKM. The CDR3 is 15 amino acids. V was trimmed by 3 bases and J by 5 bases, leaving 14 bases between them. DNA of the CDR3: TGTGCCAGCAGTTTCTCAGGGGTCAGGGAAAACATTCAGTACTTC. Protein: CASSFSGVRENIQYF. The entire variable domain, with the rest obtained from reference TRBV28 and TRBJ2-4, is as follows: DVKVTQSSRYLVKRTGEKVFLECVQDMDHENMFWYRQDPGLGLRLIYFSYDVKMKEKGDIPEGYSVSREKKERFSLILESASTNQTSMYLCASSFSGVRENIQYFGAGTRLSVL.

V usage is TRBV9 and J usage is TRBJ1-2; TRBD1 aligns across 8 bases. This CDR3 region has 14 residues. From germline, CDR1 is SGDLS and CDR2 YYNGEE. V trimming: 3 bases; J trimming: 3 bases; junction bases outside the gene matches: 4. As DNA, the CDR3 is TGTGCCAGCAGCGGAACAGGGGGGGACTATGGCTACACCTTC. Protein product: CASSGTGGDYGYTF.

The chain couples TRBV27 to TRBJ1-6, with 7 bases identical to TRBD1. The CDR3 totals 16 residues. With 5 bases clipped from V and 0 bases from J, the junction kept 4 bases outside the gene matches. Germline CDR1 is MNHEY and CDR2 is SMNVEV (reference sequence). The CDR3 DNA follows: TGTGCCAGCAGTCCTCGGGACAGCTCCTATAATTCACCCCTCCACTTT. This gives the protein CASSPRDSSYNSPLHF.

This clone was detected only once. This sequence joins TRBV19 and TRBJ1-1; D gene uncertain. Germline lookup yields CDR1 LNHDA and CDR2 SQIVND (reference sequence). CDR3 length equals 15 residues. V was trimmed by 7 bases and J by 4 bases, leaving 19 bases between them. The DNA of the CDR3 is TGTGCCAGTAAATCGAGGGTAAGAAGTATCACTGAAGCTTTCTTT. It specifies CASKSRVRSITEAFF. Supplemented by reference TRBV19 and TRBJ1-1, the full variable domain reads DGGITQSPKYLFRKEGQNVTLSCEQNLNHDAMYWYRQDPGQGLRLIYYSQIVNDFQKGDIAEGYSVSREKKESFPLTVTSAQKNPTAFYLCASKSRVRSITEAFFGQGTRLTVV.

This clone was seen just once. This chain uses TRBV19 with TRBJ1-5, with 7 bases that match TRBD1. This CDR3 comprises 16 residues. CDR1 and CDR2 from the germline V gene are LNHDA and SQIVND (reference sequence). After removal of 3 bases from V and 0 bases from J, the junction contained 5 bases not matched to a gene. CDR3 DNA: TGTGCCAGTAGTATGGCCAGGGGGTTTAGCAATCAGCCCCAGCATTTT. It is translated as CASSMARGFSNQPQHF.